This T cell receptor (beta chain) was sequenced in a study of cytotoxic CD8 clonotypes in ibrutinib-treated CLL. The protocol was immunoSEQ multiplex PCR, while the TCRdb copy is restricted to in-frame clones and leaves out a portion. This sample has 30,000 to 40,000 clones; approximately 48% occur once, and the top ten carry approximately 17%. Study-wide results and caveats: Clonality measured at baseline exceeded age-matched healthy donors, tracking circulating CD8+ T-cell counts.

Germline lookup yields CDR1 SNHLY and CDR2 FYNNEI. V was cut by 6 bases and J by 2 bases, with 14 bases left in between. The length of the CDR3 is 14 residues. About this clone itself: Its antigen remains unidentified.

This chain joins TRBV2 and TRBJ2-7; D is unclear. This TCR was sampled from a human donor with chronic lymphocytic leukemia. This specimen consisted of PBMCs, obtained before ibrutinib treatment. CDR3 DNA sequence: TGTGCCAGCAGATATGTCCCAAAGACCTACGAGCAGTACTTC. Amino acid sequence: CASRYVPKTYEQYF.